This TCR beta chain is drawn from a study of shared clonotypes between healthy human individuals. About the study: There were three CD4 naive, three CD4 memory, two CD8 naive and one CD8 memory plates per donor.

Generated by immunoSEQ multiplex PCR, the TCRdb table keeps only in-frame clones and is missing some. The table records 100,000 to 120,000 clones, about 70% of them present only once. About this clone itself: Antigen unknown.

Study results and limitations: Across subsets, estimated richness was generally greater for naive than for memory populations. Sorted-subset sequencing was shown by rarefaction to be incomplete despite large depth.

CDR1 and CDR2 (germline): MNHEY, SMNVEV (reference sequence). The CDR3 consists of 14 residues. V was trimmed by 3 bases and J by 7 bases, leaving 16 bases between them. Each CD8 memory set brought CD45RO+ cells together with CCR7-negative CD45RA+ TemRA cells. This chain uses TRBV27 with TRBJ2-7, with D possibly matching TRBD1 (6 bases). Sequenced input: memory CD8+ T cells sorted from blood. Subset denoted: CD45RO+ cells pooled with CCR7-negative TemRA cells. This sequence was found in a woman younger than 45 in good health. CDR3 sequence reads: CASSFGRGWGEQYF. CDR3 bases: TGTGCCAGCAGTTTCGGCAGGGGCTGGGGGGAGCAGTACTTC.